This T cell receptor beta chain was recorded in a study of blood T cells in healthy people across ages (dated by TCRdb to between 2014 and 2017). With respect to the entire study: In model experiments, template switching captured roughly one uniquely barcoded TCR beta cDNA molecule for every two T cells. Using deep sequencing normalized with unique cDNA molecular identifiers, the study measured how TCR beta repertoire diversity changes with age. Four age groups were formed from the donors: young (average approximately 15 years), middle-aged (approximately 39), aged (62) and long-lived (approximately 78). To avoid experimental bias, donors of different ages were randomly spread across the sequencing lanes. Using the same blood draw, the study looked at two additional independent replicas of 1 million unique cDNA reads for two donors, one aged 18 to 30 and the other aged 80 or older.

Donors were a few dozen systemically healthy Caucasian individuals from Russia aged roughly 6 to 90 years. Approximately 9.3 milliliters of peripheral blood were collected from each donor into EDTA-treated Vacutainer tubes. PBMCs were isolated by Ficoll-Paque density-gradient centrifugation, with at least 6 million obtained per sample. Trizol reagent was used to extract total RNA from PBMCs, with at least 5 micrograms per sample. Naive CD45RAhigh/CD27high T cell percentages were measured by flow cytometry on a PBMC aliquot from every donor. The junction shows trimming of 7 bases on V and 3 bases on J, and the gene matches do not reach 3 bases of it. From cysteine to phenylalanine, the CDR3 is 13 amino acids long. The only DNA kept is the CDR3, 39 bases in frame from the first base. From the germline V gene (reference sequence), CDR1 is DFQATT and CDR2 is SNEGSKA. The full study reports these points: There was a strong correlation between observed TCR beta diversity and the percentage of naive T cells measured by flow cytometry. Since profiling was done on bulk unsorted PBMCs, naive and antigen-experienced compartments could not be conclusively compared. Observed TCR beta diversity per million T cells fell roughly linearly with age, and a significant reduction was already apparent by age about 36. Estimates of total diversity based on one million sequenced T cells were regarded as lower bounds and as underestimates. Compared with the aged group, more naive CD4+ T cells, fewer expanded clones and increased TCR diversity were shown by the long-lived group, suggesting age selection. Because the CMV infection status of the donors was unknown, age-related changes in expanded clonotypes may potentially have been confounded.

This clonotype was found many times. This clone's antigen is unknown. Per-nucleotide qualities are absent, and no much larger clonotype sits a single base away. Preparation of the library involved 5' RACE. The instrument given in TCRdb is Illumina HiSeq 2500. A second PCR of roughly 7 to 12 cycles was performed with a sample-barcoded 5' primer and a J-beta primer mix. Each TCR beta cDNA molecule received a unique molecular identifier from a template-switch 5' adaptor carrying 12 random nucleotides. Each sample yielded at least 2.5 million CDR3-containing paired-end reads. First-strand cDNA was synthesized from all RNA with the Mint cDNA synthesis kit, primed by a TRBC-specific oligonucleotide. Following uracil-DNA glycosylase treatment, a first 18-cycle PCR with universal primers M1SS and BC2_uni_R was performed on all cDNA. The study's own analysis went as follows. For normalization, 1 million high-quality reads were randomly selected from each sample, with every read carrying a distinct molecular identifier. Reads sharing molecular identifiers were discarded rather than binned into consensus sequences. MiTCR, set to a Q25 quality threshold and the strictest error-elimination algorithm, was used for CDR3 identification, clonotype clustering and error correction. A nonparametric unseen species model using Euler transformation provided a lower-bound estimate of total TCR beta diversity. TCRdb's own reprocessing of the public reads used fastp at Q25 and MiXCR and kept productive beta chains. Each record represents a unique CDR3 protein, reported with the most common genes and DNA among its rows. None of the V and J calls come from the authors' own analysis; TCRdb made them. Across this sample there are around 870,000 distinct CDR3 sequences, with 29% seen only once. 15% to 20% of the sample rests with the top ten.

Sequences were obtained from blood. The sequence came from a woman of 80 years or more in good health. The sequence links TRBV20-1 to TRBJ1-4, with TRBD1 matching 9 junction bases. The bases read TGCAGTGGATGGGACAGGGCTAATGAAAAACTGTTTTTT. This encodes CSGWDRANEKLFF.